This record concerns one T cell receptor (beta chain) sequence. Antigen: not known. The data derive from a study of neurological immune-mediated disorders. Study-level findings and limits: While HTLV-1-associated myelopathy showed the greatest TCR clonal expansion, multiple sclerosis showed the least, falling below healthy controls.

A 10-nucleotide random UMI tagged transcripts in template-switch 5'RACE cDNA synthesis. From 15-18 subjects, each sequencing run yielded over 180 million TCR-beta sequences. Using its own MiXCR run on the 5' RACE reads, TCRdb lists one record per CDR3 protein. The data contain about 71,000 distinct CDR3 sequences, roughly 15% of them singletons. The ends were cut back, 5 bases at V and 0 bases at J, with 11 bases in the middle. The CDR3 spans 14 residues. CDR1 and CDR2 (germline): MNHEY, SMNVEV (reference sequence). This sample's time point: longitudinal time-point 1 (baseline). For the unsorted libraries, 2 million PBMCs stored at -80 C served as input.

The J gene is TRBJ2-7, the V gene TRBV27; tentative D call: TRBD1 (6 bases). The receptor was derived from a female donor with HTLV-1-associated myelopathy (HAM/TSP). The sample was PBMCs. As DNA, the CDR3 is TGTGCCAGCAGTCCCGGACAGATCTCCTACGAGCAGTACTTC. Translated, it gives CASSPGQISYEQYF.